A selection of T cell receptor beta chains follows, all from one sample in a study of T cell repertoires in cytomegalovirus infection. TCRdb reprocessed the reads via MiXCR and lists one record per CDR3 protein. The sample carries 300,000 to 400,000 distinct CDR3 sequences, about 29% recorded once. Their specific antigens are unknown. Material: cultured PBMCs, obtained from culture after CMV antigen stimulation. The receptors stem from a human donor in good health (CMV status not recorded). Some clones in this sample may be carry-over from other donors' samples. Each CDR3 is given with its conserved first and last residue. D genes are given only for firm matches. Not all rows give a size; the values are once, few, many and, for expanded clones, a class.

clone size	V gene	D gene	CDR3 length	J gene	CDR3 protein	CDR3 DNA
-	TRBV6-6	-	16	TRBJ2-6	CASSYSRSSGANVLTF	TGTGCCAGCAGTTACTCGAGGAGCTCTGGGGCCAACGTCCTGACTTTC
many	TRBV7-6	TRBD1	16	TRBJ2-5	CASSLAQETGKETQYF	TGTGCCAGCAGCTTAGCGCAAGAGACAGGGAAAGAGACCCAGTACTTC
-	TRBV10-3	TRBD1	15	TRBJ1-1	CAISESGQGNTEAFF	TGTGCCATCAGTGAGTCGGGACAGGGAAACACTGAAGCTTTCTTT
few	TRBV6-6	-	13	TRBJ1-5	CASLWVPDQPQHF	TGTGCCAGCTTGTGGGTGCCAGATCAGCCCCAGCATTTT
-	TRBV11-2	-	15	TRBJ1-4	CASSQGWGIGEKLFF	TGTGCCAGCAGCCAGGGATGGGGGATTGGCGAAAAACTGTTTTTT
-	TRBV20-1	TRBD1	16	TRBJ2-7	CSPRGTGTGGFYEQYF	TGCAGTCCACGAGGTACAGGGACAGGGGGATTCTACGAGCAGTACTTC
many	TRBV28	TRBD1	19	TRBJ2-6	CASSRSGTGGGSGANVLTF	TGTGCCAGCAGTCGCTCCGGGACAGGGGGCGGATCTGGGGCCAACGTCCTGACTTTC
many	TRBV7-2	-	13	TRBJ1-1	CASSLSGGTEAFF	TGTGCCAGCAGCTTATCGGGTGGCACTGAAGCTTTCTTT
-	TRBV2	TRBD1	15	TRBJ1-3	CARSLGQGSGNTIYF	TGTGCCAGATCCCTGGGACAGGGGTCGGGAAACACCATATATTTT
few	TRBV27	TRBD2	16	TRBJ2-7	CASSLTSGRALYEQYF	TGTGCCAGCAGTTTAACTAGCGGGAGGGCCCTCTACGAGCAGTACTTC
few	TRBV28	TRBD1	16	TRBJ1-2	CASSLLPGTGGHGYTF	TGTGCCAGCAGTCTTCTCCCCGGGACAGGGGGCCATGGCTACACCTTC
few	TRBV10-3	TRBD1	12	TRBJ1-3	CAINRGQGSLYF	TGTGCCATCAACCGAGGACAGGGCTCGTTATATTTT
-	TRBV4-2	-	15	TRBJ1-3	CASSQDIRVGNTIYF	TGTGCCAGCAGCCAAGATATCAGGGTTGGAAACACCATATATTTT
few	TRBV19	-	16	TRBJ1-3	CASSSETASSGNTIYF	TGTGCCAGTAGTTCGGAGACGGCGAGCTCTGGAAACACCATATATTTT
few	TRBV18	TRBD1	14	TRBJ2-5	CASSPRTGDETQYF	TGTGCCAGCTCACCACGGACAGGGGATGAGACCCAGTACTTC
few	TRBV5-1	TRBD2	14	TRBJ2-5	CASTTSGAQETQYF	TGCGCCAGCACGACTAGCGGGGCCCAAGAGACCCAGTACTTC
few	TRBV7-6	TRBD2	18	TRBJ2-2	CASLQGAGGRTHFGELFF	TGTGCCAGCCTCCAAGGGGCGGGGGGCCGCACCCACTTTGGGGAGCTGTTTTTT
-	TRBV5-6	-	17	TRBJ2-1	CASSLAGEGRRYNEQFF	TGTGCCAGCAGCTTGGCAGGAGAGGGCAGGCGGTACAATGAGCAGTTCTTC
-	TRBV28	TRBD1	14	TRBJ1-5	CASRPGGWNQPQHF	TGTGCCAGCAGACCAGGGGGCTGGAATCAGCCCCAGCATTTT
many	TRBV11-3	-	13	TRBJ1-4	CASSLRVGEKLFF	TGTGCCAGCAGCTTAAGGGTCGGTGAAAAACTGTTTTTT
few	TRBV28	-	17	TRBJ2-3	CASSFPPWKTSTDTQYF	TGTGCCAGCAGTTTTCCCCCTTGGAAAACTAGCACAGATACGCAGTATTTT
many	TRBV19	TRBD1	14	TRBJ2-7	CASSSGQLSYEQYF	TGTGCCAGTAGTTCGGGACAGCTTTCCTACGAGCAGTACTTC
few	TRBV19	-	15	TRBJ2-5	CASTDSGGGTETQYF	TGTGCCAGTACCGACTCAGGGGGAGGGACAGAGACCCAGTACTTC
-	TRBV6-6	-	14	TRBJ1-5	CASSYKEVVQPQHF	TGTGCCAGCAGTTACAAGGAAGTAGTTCAGCCCCAGCATTTT
few	TRBV7-8	TRBD2	15	TRBJ2-7	CASSLNPTIAGEQYF	TGTGCCAGCAGCCTCAACCCAACGATAGCGGGCGAGCAGTACTTC
few	TRBV6-8	-	13	TRBJ2-7	CASSYSMNYEQYF	TGTGCCAGCAGTTACAGTATGAACTACGAGCAGTACTTC
-	TRBV20-1	-	17	TRBJ1-3	CSASSIQEGRGGNTIYF	TGCAGTGCTAGTTCGATTCAAGAGGGGCGCGGTGGAAACACCATATATTTT
few	TRBV6-5	-	13	TRBJ2-1	CASSLTYYNEQFF	TGTGCCAGCAGCCTGACATATTACAATGAGCAGTTCTTC
-	TRBV7-9	TRBD1	14	TRBJ2-7	CASRLDRGIHEQYF	TGTGCCAGCAGACTGGACAGGGGGATACACGAGCAGTACTTC
many	TRBV7-6	-	14	TRBJ1-1	CASSAQGWNTEAFF	TGTGCCAGCAGCGCCCAGGGTTGGAACACTGAAGCTTTCTTT
few	TRBV6-5	-	13	TRBJ1-5	CASSYSTSQPQHF	TGTGCCAGCAGTTACTCGACGAGTCAGCCCCAGCATTTT
-	TRBV28	-	16	TRBJ1-5	CASSLGTGNEVQPQHF	TGTGCCAGCAGTTTAGGAACAGGGAATGAAGTGCAGCCCCAGCATTTT
-	TRBV7-9	TRBD1	13	TRBJ1-1	CASSTGERTEAFF	TGTGCCAGCAGCACAGGGGAAAGGACTGAAGCTTTCTTT
few	TRBV27	TRBD1	13	TRBJ2-5	CASSPDREETQYF	TGTGCCAGCAGCCCTGACAGGGAAGAGACCCAGTACTTC
-	TRBV7-2	-	15	TRBJ1-3	CASSLRGESGNTIYF	TGTGCCAGCAGCTTAAGGGGCGAGTCTGGAAACACCATATATTTT
few	TRBV7-2	-	15	TRBJ1-2	CASSLLGVLGYGYTF	TGTGCCAGCAGCCTACTGGGGGTGTTAGGCTATGGCTACACCTTC
few	TRBV20-1	TRBD2	16	TRBJ2-1	CSASYPGLAALDEQFF	TGCAGTGCTTCTTATCCGGGGCTAGCGGCCTTGGATGAGCAGTTCTTC
-	TRBV13	TRBD1	14	TRBJ2-5	CASSSRDSQETQYF	TGTGCCAGCAGCTCTCGGGACAGCCAAGAGACCCAGTACTTC
-	TRBV11-1	TRBD1	16	TRBJ1-6	CASSSAGTGLHSPLHF	TGTGCCAGCAGCTCGGCCGGGACAGGGTTGCATTCACCCCTCCACTTT
many	TRBV2	-	15	TRBJ1-5	CASSEAVGSYQPQHF	TGTGCCAGCAGTGAAGCGGTGGGATCGTATCAGCCCCAGCATTTT
-	TRBV2	TRBD1	13	TRBJ1-1	CASGVTGGATAFF	TGTGCCAGCGGAGTTACAGGGGGCGCGACAGCTTTCTTT
-	TRBV5-1	-	14	TRBJ1-2	CASNPTAANYGYTF	TGCGCCAGCAATCCGACGGCAGCTAACTATGGCTACACCTTC
-	TRBV12-3/TRBV12-4	TRBD1	16	TRBJ1-2	CASSFGSGQGPYGYTF	TGTGCCAGCAGTTTCGGCTCGGGACAGGGCCCCTATGGCTACACCTTC
-	TRBV6-6	TRBD1	16	TRBJ1-1	CASSQRTGGMNTEAFF	TGTGCCAGCAGCCAAAGGACAGGGGGAATGAACACTGAAGCTTTCTTT
many	TRBV7-8	TRBD2	14	TRBJ2-7	CASSPGGLAYEQYF	TGTGCCAGCAGCCCGGGGGGATTGGCCTACGAGCAGTACTTC
many	TRBV6-1	-	12	TRBJ1-1	CASSIVRGGAFF	TGTGCCAGCAGTATAGTCAGGGGAGGTGCTTTCTTT
-	TRBV4-2	-	14	TRBJ2-7	CASSQDLVGYEQYF	TGTGCCAGCAGCCAAGATCTAGTGGGGTACGAGCAGTACTTC
few	TRBV18	-	15	TRBJ1-1	CASSPLGVTNTEAFF	TGTGCCAGCTCACCACTCGGGGTCACGAACACTGAAGCTTTCTTT
-	TRBV29-1	-	13	TRBJ1-4	CSVEDPQGRKLFF	TGCAGCGTTGAAGATCCACAGGGAAGGAAACTGTTTTTT
few	TRBV3-1	-	14	TRBJ1-1	CASSPEGGAAEAFF	TGTGCCAGCAGCCCAGAGGGGGGGGCCGCTGAAGCTTTCTTT
few	TRBV4-1	-	12	TRBJ2-1	CASSQGGIEQFF	TGCGCCAGCAGCCAAGGGGGAATTGAGCAGTTCTTC
-	TRBV7-3	TRBD2	18	TRBJ2-2	CASSFMIGGGAYTGELFF	TGTGCCAGCAGCTTTATGATTGGCGGGGGGGCCTACACCGGGGAGCTGTTTTTT
-	TRBV24-1	-	13	TRBJ2-3	CATSDQGRDTQYF	TGTGCCACCAGTGATCAAGGGAGGGATACGCAGTATTTT
many	TRBV7-9	-	13	TRBJ2-7	CASSLEWNPEQYF	TGTGCCAGCAGCTTAGAGTGGAACCCCGAGCAGTACTTC
few	TRBV7-2	-	14	TRBJ2-3	CASSDRRITDTQYF	TGTGCCAGCAGCGACAGGAGAATCACAGATACGCAGTATTTT
-	TRBV11-3	-	18	TRBJ2-2	CASSKKLGSGRGTGELFF	TGTGCCAGCAGCAAAAAGCTCGGAAGCGGCCGTGGCACCGGGGAGCTGTTTTTT
-	TRBV6-5	-	15	TRBJ1-1	CASQLTGAPNTEAFF	TGTGCCAGCCAACTGACCGGGGCTCCGAACACTGAAGCTTTCTTT
-	TRBV24-1	-	15	TRBJ2-3	CATSDPPGVTDTQYF	TGTGCCACCAGTGATCCCCCCGGGGTGACAGATACGCAGTATTTT